Listed below are T cell receptor beta chains from one sample, sequenced in a study of blood T cell repertoires in COVID-19. The protocol was immunoSEQ multiplex PCR, while the TCRdb copy is restricted to in-frame clones and leaves out a portion. The sample lists 110,000 to 150,000 clones, 86% occurring once. Material: PBMCs or T cells enriched from blood (not recorded which). The source of these receptors is a man in his fifties or sixties who had recovered from COVID-19. Both conserved end residues are part of each CDR3. A D gene is named only where the DNA matches it firmly. Only some rows state a clone size, as once, few, many or a class for expanded clones.

d_call	j_call	clone_size	v_call	cdr3_aa	cdr3_nt
TRBD2	TRBJ2-1	.	TRBV11-3	CASSLITGLGMSEQFF	TGTGCCAGCAGCTTAATTACGGGACTAGGCATGAGTGAGCAGTTCTTC
TRBD2	TRBJ2-6	.	TRBV18	CASSSGLAGGSGANVLTF	TGTGCCAGCTCATCCGGACTAGCGGGTGGCTCTGGGGCCAACGTCCTGACTTTC
.	TRBJ2-3	.	TRBV6-5	CASSPPGTDTQYF	TGTGCCAGCAGCCCACCGGGCACAGATACGCAGTATTTT
TRBD2	TRBJ2-7	.	TRBV19	CASSPGTSGILSYEQYF	TGTGCCAGTAGTCCGGGGACTAGCGGAATACTATCCTACGAGCAGTACTTC
TRBD1	TRBJ1-1	.	TRBV28	CASSPGTEGIMGNTEAFF	TGTGCCAGCAGTCCAGGGACAGAGGGCATCATGGGGAACACTGAAGCTTTCTTT
.	TRBJ2-1	.	TRBV6-5	CATSPRGYEQFF	TGTGCCACCTCCCCGCGGGGTTATGAGCAGTTCTTC
.	TRBJ1-3	.	TRBV29-1	CSVVGGSGNTIYF	TGCAGCGTTGTAGGGGGCTCTGGAAACACCATATATTTT
.	TRBJ1-3	once	TRBV28	CASSPRQRSSGNTIYF	TGTGCCAGCAGTCCCCGACAGCGTAGCTCTGGAAACACCATATATTTT
TRBD2	TRBJ2-7	.	TRBV7-9	CASSLESSGTLNYEQYF	TGTGCCAGCAGCTTAGAGTCTAGCGGGACGCTCAACTACGAGCAGTACTTC
.	TRBJ2-1	.	TRBV29-1	CSVGEFDEQFF	TGCAGCGTTGGAGAGTTCGATGAGCAGTTCTTC
.	TRBJ2-5	.	TRBV4-2	CASSERGQGGTQYF	TGTGCCAGCAGCGAACGGGGGCAGGGGGGGACCCAGTACTTC
.	TRBJ2-4	.	TRBV28	CASSFTGLQNIQYF	TGTGCCAGCAGTTTCACGGGACTCCAAAACATTCAGTACTTC
.	TRBJ2-4	.	TRBV6-2/TRBV6-3	CASTPPGGGAIQYF	TGTGCCAGCACCCCACCCGGTGGGGGGGCCATTCAGTACTTC
TRBD1	TRBJ2-3	.	TRBV5-1	CASSFTDRGTDTQYF	TGCGCCAGCAGCTTCACCGACAGGGGCACAGATACGCAGTATTTT
TRBD2	TRBJ2-7	.	TRBV5-5	CASSSLSGSVSYEQYF	TGTGCCAGCAGCAGCCTTAGCGGGAGTGTCTCCTACGAGCAGTACTTC
.	TRBJ2-2	.	TRBV3-1/TRBV3-2	CASSQEYWVGQSGAGELFF	TGTGCCAGCAGCCAAGAGTACTGGGTGGGTCAATCGGGGGCCGGGGAGCTGTTTTTT
.	TRBJ2-3	.	TRBV5-1	CASSYQGADTQYF	TGCGCCAGCAGCTACCAAGGGGCAGATACGCAGTATTTT
.	TRBJ1-3	.	TRBV7-9	CASSRPGAGNTIYF	TGTGCCAGCAGCCGCCCGGGGGCTGGAAACACCATATATTTT
.	TRBJ1-6	.	TRBV28	CASSGQPSPLHF	TGTGCCAGCAGCGGACAGCCTTCACCCCTCCACTTT
TRBD1	TRBJ1-2	.	TRBV30	CAWSAEGASYTF	TGTGCCTGGAGCGCCGAGGGGGCCAGCTACACCTTC
.	TRBJ2-2	.	TRBV5-5	CASSLDGNTGELFF	TGTGCCAGCAGCTTGGACGGGAACACCGGGGAGCTGTTTTTT
.	TRBJ2-1	.	TRBV7-9	CASRFAQARGATEQFF	TGTGCCAGCAGATTCGCGCAGGCCAGGGGAGCCACTGAGCAGTTCTTC
.	TRBJ1-3	.	TRBV6-6	CASSYGQSSGNTIYF	TGTGCCAGCAGTTACGGGCAGTCCTCTGGAAACACCATATATTTT
.	TRBJ2-1	.	TRBV12-3/TRBV12-4	CASSSRRGNEQFF	TGTGCCAGCAGCTCCCGACGCGGGAATGAGCAGTTCTTC
.	TRBJ1-5	few	TRBV30	CAWSYLYSNQPQHF	TGTGCCTGGAGTTATTTGTATAGCAATCAGCCCCAGCATTTT
.	TRBJ1-5	.	TRBV30	CAWKTGNQPQHF	TGTGCCTGGAAAACGGGTAATCAGCCCCAGCATTTT
TRBD1	TRBJ1-1	once	TRBV7-9	CASSIGQVDTEAFF	TGTGCCAGCAGCATCGGACAGGTCGACACTGAAGCTTTCTTT
TRBD1	TRBJ1-1	.	TRBV28	CASSLRQGGITEAFF	TGTGCCAGCAGTTTAAGGCAGGGGGGTATAACTGAAGCTTTCTTT
.	TRBJ2-3	.	TRBV5-4	CASSLTTGDTQYF	TGTGCCAGCAGCTTGACCACGGGGGATACGCAGTATTTT
.	TRBJ1-5	.	TRBV7-2	CASSLAGGGRSQPQHF	TGTGCCAGCAGCTTAGCGGGGGGAGGACGAAGTCAGCCCCAGCATTTT
.	TRBJ2-1	.	TRBV2	CASSALLAWNEQFF	TGTGCCAGCAGTGCCTTGCTAGCGTGGAATGAGCAGTTCTTC
TRBD2	TRBJ2-1	.	TRBV5-1	CASSLVSLAGTTTYNEQFF	TGCGCCAGCAGCTTGGTTTCCCTAGCGGGGACCACAACCTACAATGAGCAGTTCTTC
.	TRBJ2-3	once	TRBV3-1/TRBV3-2	CASSQMTSSDTQYF	TGTGCCAGCAGCCAGATGACTAGTTCTGACACGCAGTATTTT
.	TRBJ1-1	.	TRBV29-1	CSASQGTNTEAFF	TGCAGCGCCTCTCAGGGGACGAACACTGAAGCTTTCTTT
TRBD1	TRBJ1-6	.	TRBV7-8	CASSLAKRGTGLSSPLHF	TGTGCCAGCAGCTTAGCGAAGAGGGGGACAGGGTTAAGTTCACCCCTCCACTTT
.	TRBJ1-5	.	TRBV2	CASTGGRNQPQHF	TGTGCCAGCACGGGGGGCCGAAATCAGCCCCAGCATTTT
.	TRBJ1-1	.	TRBV28	CASRTGHLNTEAFF	TGTGCCAGCAGGACGGGACATTTGAACACTGAAGCTTTCTTT
TRBD1	TRBJ1-2	.	TRBV30	CAWSGMVQTGTWGYTF	TGTGCCTGGAGCGGAATGGTGCAGACAGGGACGTGGGGCTACACCTTC
.	TRBJ2-7	.	TRBV5-4	CASSFDSYEQYF	TGTGCCAGCAGCTTTGACAGCTACGAGCAGTACTTC
TRBD1	TRBJ1-2	once	TRBV6-2/TRBV6-3	CASSWEWTGGDYGYTF	TGTGCCAGCAGTTGGGAGTGGACAGGGGGCGACTATGGCTACACCTTC
TRBD2	TRBJ2-5	.	TRBV7-9	CASSFLGEGMETQYF	TGTGCCAGCAGCTTCCTAGGGGAGGGGATGGAGACCCAGTACTTC
.	TRBJ2-5	.	TRBV19	CASSISMGPQTQYF	TGTGCCAGTAGTATATCGATGGGGCCCCAGACCCAGTACTTC
TRBD1	TRBJ1-1	.	TRBV29-1	CSVGTGNTEAFF	TGCAGCGTTGGGACAGGGAACACTGAAGCTTTCTTT
TRBD1	TRBJ2-3	.	TRBV11-2	CASSRQGMVDTQYF	TGTGCCAGCAGCCGACAGGGAATGGTAGATACGCAGTATTTT
.	TRBJ2-2	.	TRBV24-1	CATSAGRVNTGELFF	TGTGCCACCAGTGCTGGGAGAGTGAACACCGGGGAGCTGTTTTTT
.	TRBJ1-1	.	TRBV27	CASSLHGNTEAFF	TGTGCCAGCAGTTTGCACGGGAACACTGAAGCTTTCTTT
.	TRBJ2-2	once	TRBV19	CASSIDIPGGYTGELFF	TGTGCCAGTAGTATAGATATTCCCGGGGGATACACCGGGGAGCTGTTTTTT
.	TRBJ2-3	.	TRBV4-2	CASSQASRGTDTQYF	TGTGCCAGCAGCCAAGCGAGCAGGGGCACAGATACGCAGTATTTT
.	TRBJ2-1	.	TRBV6-5	CASVASYNEQFF	TGTGCCAGCGTCGCGTCTTACAATGAGCAGTTCTTC
TRBD1	TRBJ2-2	.	TRBV5-5	CASSSTGDTGELFF	TGTGCCAGCAGCTCTACAGGGGACACCGGGGAGCTGTTTTTT
.	TRBJ1-5	.	TRBV19	CASRAWTDSSSPQHF	TGTGCCAGTAGAGCTTGGACAGACTCTTCTAGTCCCCAGCATTTT
.	TRBJ2-3	.	TRBV11-2	CASSPQRQPTDTQYF	TGTGCCAGCAGCCCTCAGCGACAGCCGACAGATACGCAGTATTTT
TRBD2	TRBJ2-2	.	TRBV5-1	CASSRQTSGGPGELFF	TGCGCCAGCAGCCGTCAGACTAGCGGGGGGCCCGGGGAGCTGTTTTTT